This T cell receptor (beta chain) was sequenced during a study of T cell responses to AZD1222 COVID-19 vaccine. Notes on the study in general: Donors in the cohort were predominantly white British and more often female, and clonal diversity was possibly underestimated. Compared with day 0, the breadth and depth of the Spike-specific TCR repertoire rose significantly after two doses of AZD1222. Mapped onto spike, vaccine-associated CD4 TCRs spanned it and were dominant at 160-218 and 743-854.

Timing groups of about 4 and about 12 weeks for second doses were pooled. The data were produced by immunoSEQ multiplex PCR, yet TCRdb's version contains in-frame clones alone and is incomplete. The sample includes about 130,000 clones, 92% seen only once; the top ten take 1% to 1.3%. As for this clone: Its antigen is unknown.

The CDR3 loop spans 14 amino acids. Germline V gene lookup returns CDR1 KGHSH and CDR2 LQKENI. Unmatched junction bases numbered 2, after V lost 3 bases and J lost 1 base. The receptor was isolated from an adult who received the AZD1222 COVID-19 vaccine. The starting material was peripheral blood, obtained 28 days after the second AZD1222 dose. V is TRBV18 and J is TRBJ1-1; 7 bases align to TRBD1. The CDR3 protein is CASSPQGGNTEAFF. CDR3 sequence (DNA): TGTGCCAGCTCACCGCAGGGGGGGAACACTGAAGCTTTCTTT. Looking up the rest from reference TRBV18 and TRBJ1-1 gives the full variable domain: NAGVMQNPRHLVRRRGQEARLRCSPMKGHSHVYWYRQLPEEGLKFMVYLQKENIIDESGMPKERFSAEFPKEGPSILRIQQVVRGDSAAYFCASSPQGGNTEAFFGQGTRLTVV.